This entry lists 14 T cell receptor beta chains sequenced from one sample in a study of beta chain features in type 1 diabetes. The study's findings and limits: Moderate yet significant TCRB CDR3 shortening was seen in Type 1 diabetes patients in all four CD4+ subsets.

For these TCRs, the target antigens are not known. Sequencing targeted expressed TCRB transcripts, as all isolated RNA had been reverse transcribed. This table comes from immunoSEQ multiplex PCR, and its TCRdb copy is limited to in-frame clones, with some not included. The sample has some 350,000 clones, over 8.5% seen once; the top ten hold about 0.6%. The sequencing sample was made of central memory CD4+ T cells from blood. All receptors come from a man aged 25-45 years with type 1 diabetes.

This clone was found a few times. This chain joins TRBV7-7 and TRBJ2-6; tentative D call: TRBD1 (7 bases). In germline, CDR1 is SSHAT, CDR2 FNYEAQ (reference sequence). This CDR3 spans 17 amino acids. DNA of the CDR3: TGTGCTAGCGGCCCGCGACAGGGCTCCTCTGGGGCCAACGTCCTGACTTTC. The encoded protein is CASGPRQGSSGANVLTF.

The chain employs TRBV5-8 and TRBJ2-7; a weak D match, TRBD1 (6 bases). The V end lost 4 bases, the J end lost 4 bases, and 12 bases lay between the germline ends. This CDR3 region has 13 residues. Germline lookup yields CDR1 SGHTS and CDR2 YDEGEE. The CDR3: CASSAGTYYEQYF. CDR3 bases: TGTGCCAGCAGCGCCGGGACATATTACGAGCAGTACTTC.

As to this clone: A far larger clone is just one base off, so this is likely a read error. This rearrangement joins TRBV11-3 to TRBJ2-3; no clear D. V dropped 1 base and J dropped 2 bases, with 4 bases sitting between them. This CDR3 contains 13 residues. Germline loops: CDR1 SGHNT, CDR2 YENEEA. The chain's CDR3 is CASSLGNTDTQYF. DNA for the CDR3: TGTGCCAGCAGCTTAGGAAACACAGATACGCAGTATTTT. Complete variable domain (other parts from reference TRBV11-3 and TRBJ2-3): EAGVVQSPRYKIIEKKQPVAFWCNPISGHNTLYWYLQNLGQGPELLIRYENEEAVDDSQLPKDRFSAERLKGVDSTLKIQPAELGDSAVYLCASSLGNTDTQYFGPGTRLTVL.

This clone was counted only a few times. This sequence joins TRBV28 and TRBJ2-3; 9 bases agree with TRBD1. The germline V gene has CDR1 MDHEN and CDR2 SYDVKM. Trimming cost V 7 bases and J 5 bases; bases outside gene matches: 10. The CDR3 spans 15 residues. Here the CDR3 DNA reads TGTGCCAGCACGACGCTGGGACAGGGAGGAGATACGCAGTATTTT. This translates into CASTTLGQGGDTQYF.

The chain joins TRBV4-2 to TRBJ2-1; D possibly corresponds to TRBD2 (6 bases). This CDR3 has 16 amino acids. V was pared by 1 base and J by 7 bases, with 17 bases between. CDR1 and CDR2 (germline): LGHNA, YNFKEQ. CDR3 loop: CASSQVGGGTRNEQFF. Written as DNA, the CDR3 is TGTGCCAGCAGCCAAGTTGGAGGCGGGACTCGGAATGAGCAGTTCTTC.

This clone was detected only a few times. This sequence joins TRBV6-6 and TRBJ1-2, with 7 bases lining up with TRBD1. J gave up 4 bases and V 6 bases, and 14 bases lay outside the gene matches. The germline CDR1 and CDR2 sequences are MNHNY and SVGAGI (reference sequence). This CDR3 spans 16 amino acids. The CDR3 spells CASRLPFTGQSYGYTF. The CDR3 DNA reads TGTGCCAGCAGACTACCTTTTACGGGACAGTCCTATGGCTACACCTTC.

This clone has just a few counts. This chain connects TRBV14 to TRBJ2-1; perhaps TRBD2 as D (6 bases). The V gene's germline CDR1 is SGHDN and CDR2 FVKESK. The CDR3 length is 17 residues. Deletions cut 5 bases from V and 0 bases from J, with 17 bases between. This chain's CDR3 is CASSYRGPGSSYNEQFF. The CDR3 region has the DNA TGTGCCAGCAGCTATAGGGGTCCCGGGAGCTCCTACAATGAGCAGTTCTTC.

This clone showed up just a few times. J is TRBJ2-7 and V is TRBV6-1; 9 positions match TRBD1. Germline V gene lookup returns CDR1 MNHNS and CDR2 SASEGT. Trimming at V came to 3 bases and at J to 5 bases, leaving 8 bases not matched to a gene. The CDR3 length is 15 residues. CDR3 DNA sequence: TGTGCCAGCAGTGACCTCCTGGGACAGGGTAACGAGCAGTACTTC. This sequence encodes CASSDLLGQGNEQYF.

The rearrangement joins TRBV9 to TRBJ2-7, with 9 bases fitting TRBD1. Germline V gene data show CDR1 as SGDLS and CDR2 as YYNGEE. The CDR3 contains 16 residues. J lost 6 bases, V lost 0 bases, and 10 bases had no gene match. The DNA of the CDR3 is TGTGCCAGCAGCGTAGGGAGTAGGGACAGGGTACTCGAGCAGTACTTC. It specifies CASSVGSRDRVLEQYF.

The chain carries TRBV11-2 and TRBJ2-7; D may be TRBD2 (6 bases). V was cut by 1 base and J by 4 bases, with 8 bases left in between. The CDR3 has 13 amino acids. Germline V CDR1 and CDR2: SGHAT, FQNNGV. The CDR3 DNA reads as TGTGCCAGCAGCTTAGTACGGGGGTACGAGCAGTACTTC. It encodes CASSLVRGYEQYF.

CDR3 sequence reads: CASTLQDPGGETQYF. CDR3 sequence (DNA): TGCGCCAGCACCCTGCAAGATCCCGGTGGAGAGACCCAGTACTTC. The chain carries TRBV5-1 and TRBJ2-5, with D hard to call. V lost 6 bases to trimming and J lost 4 bases, with 19 bases between them. CDR1 is SGHRS, CDR2 YFSETQ, per germline. CDR3 length: 15 residues.

This clone was detected a few times. The chain is built from TRBV7-8 and TRBJ1-5, with 9 bases identical to TRBD1. The trim removed 3 bases at V and 4 bases at J, leaving 7 bases unmatched. CDR3 length equals 16 residues. The germline gives CDR1 SGHVS, CDR2 FQNEAQ. The CDR3 region is CASSLGQGGANQPQHF. The CDR3 DNA reads TGTGCCAGCAGCTTGGGACAGGGAGGGGCAAATCAGCCCCAGCATTTT.

The chain carries TRBV4-1 and TRBJ1-5; perhaps TRBD1 as D (5 bases). Germline values: CDR1 MGHRA, CDR2 YSYEKL. V lost 1 base and J 4 bases, leaving 11 bases between the germline ends. This CDR3 spans 15 amino acids. CDR3 nucleotide sequence: TGCGCCAGCAGCCAAGGGAGCGGGGCGAATCAGCCCCAGCATTTT. Encoded protein: CASSQGSGANQPQHF.

This clone appeared many times. This rearrangement joins TRBV7-2 to TRBJ1-3, with D tentatively TRBD1 (6 bases). Trimming took off 2 bases at V and 2 bases at J, with 10 bases between the two ends. The CDR3 has 15 residues. Germline V gene lookup returns CDR1 SGHTA and CDR2 FQGNSA. CDR3 sequence reads: CASSLTGPTGNTIYF. CDR3 in DNA: TGTGCCAGCAGCTTAACAGGGCCTACTGGAAACACCATATATTTT.